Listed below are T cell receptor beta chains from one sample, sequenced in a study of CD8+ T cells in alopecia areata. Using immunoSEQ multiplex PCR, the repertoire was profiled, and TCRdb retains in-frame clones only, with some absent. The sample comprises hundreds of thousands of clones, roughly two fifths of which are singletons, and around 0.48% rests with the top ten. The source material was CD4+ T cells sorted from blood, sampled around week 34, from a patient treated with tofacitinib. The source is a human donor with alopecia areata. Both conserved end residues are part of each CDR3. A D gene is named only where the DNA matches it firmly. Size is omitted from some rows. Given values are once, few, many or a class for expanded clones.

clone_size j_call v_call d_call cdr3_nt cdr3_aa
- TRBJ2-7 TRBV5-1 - TGCGCCAGCAGCTTGGCTGTCTCCACCTACTACGAGCAGTACTTC CASSLAVSTYYEQYF
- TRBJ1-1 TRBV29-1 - TGCAGCGGCGAGGGACACCGGAACACTGAAGCTTTCTTT CSGEGHRNTEAFF
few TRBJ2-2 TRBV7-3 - TGTGCCAGCAGCGCAGGGGGGTCTAACACCGGGGAGCTGTTTTTT CASSAGGSNTGELFF
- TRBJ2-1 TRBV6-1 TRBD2 TGTGCCAGCAGTGACCACATAGCGGGGGCCAAAAATGAGCAGTTCTTC CASSDHIAGAKNEQFF
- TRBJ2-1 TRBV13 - TGTGCCAGCAGCTTTGCTCGTTATTCCTACAATGAGCAGTTCTTC CASSFARYSYNEQFF
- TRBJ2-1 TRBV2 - TGTGCCAGCAGTGACCGGGGGGCCGCAAGTTTGAATGAGCAGTTCTTC CASSDRGAASLNEQFF
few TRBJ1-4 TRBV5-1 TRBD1 TGCGCCAGCAGCTCAGGACAGGGCGGAGAAAAACTGTTTTTT CASSSGQGGEKLFF
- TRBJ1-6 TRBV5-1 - TGCGCCAGCAGCTTGGACGGGGGGCACAATTCACCCCTCCACTTT CASSLDGGHNSPLHF
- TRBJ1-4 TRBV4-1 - TGCGCCAGCAGCCCCCTATTCGGGGGGAATGGGGAAAAACTGTTTTTT CASSPLFGGNGEKLFF
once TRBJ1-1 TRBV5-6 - TGTGCCAGCAGCTTGGCGGTACGGACTGAAGCTTTCTTT CASSLAVRTEAFF
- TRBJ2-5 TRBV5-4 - TGTGCCAGCAGCTGGCCGCGGGAGACCCAGTACTTC CASSWPRETQYF
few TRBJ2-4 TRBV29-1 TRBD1 TGCAGCGACCGGGACAGGGAGGACATTCAGTACTTC CSDRDREDIQYF
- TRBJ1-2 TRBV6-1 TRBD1 TGTGCCACCACCCCCCGGGACAGGCTCCTCTATGGCTACACCTTC CATTPRDRLLYGYTF
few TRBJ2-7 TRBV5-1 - TGCGCCAGCAGCTATTACAGCTACGAGCAGTACTTC CASSYYSYEQYF
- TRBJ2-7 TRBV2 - TGTGCCAGCAGTGAACGGGTCCGGGCGGGATTAACCTACGAGCAGTACTTC CASSERVRAGLTYEQYF
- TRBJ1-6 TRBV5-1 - TGCGCCAGCAGCTTTGGAGGGGAGGCCTATAATTCACCCCTCCACTTT CASSFGGEAYNSPLHF
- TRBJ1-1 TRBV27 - TGTGCCAGCAGGGACAGTTGGACTGAAGCTTTCTTT CASRDSWTEAFF
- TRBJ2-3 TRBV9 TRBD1 TGTGCCAGCAGCGTATTGGGACAGGTGGGCGATACGCAGTATTTT CASSVLGQVGDTQYF
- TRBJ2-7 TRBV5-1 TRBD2 TGCGCCAGCAGCTTGGTTAGCGGGGGGGCGAGGGTCTACGAGCAGTACTTC CASSLVSGGARVYEQYF
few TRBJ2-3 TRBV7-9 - TGTGCCACCTCCGAGCGGACAGCTAGCACAGATACGCAGTATTTT CATSERTASTDTQYF